A selection of T cell receptor beta chains follows, all from one sample in a study of T cells in Graves' hyperthyroidism and ophthalmopathy. TCRdb reanalysed the multiplex PCR reads using MiXCR and keeps one entry per CDR3 protein. The top ten clones hold around 4.5% of a sample with hundreds of thousands of distinct CDR3 sequences, around 15% of them seen once. Sequencing was done on a sample of blood. All receptors come from a woman aged 40 to 49 with Graves' ophthalmopathy. CDR3s include the opening cysteine and the closing phenylalanine or tryptophan. Fields, in order: clone size, V gene, D gene, J gene, CDR3 protein, CDR3 DNA. A D gene is named only where the DNA matches it firmly. Clone sizes are given selectively: once, few, many, or a class where the clone is expanded.

>many|TRBV12-3/TRBV12-4|.|TRBJ1-1
CASSFFRHLNTEAFF
TGTGCCAGCAGTTTTTTCCGTCACCTGAACACTGAAGCTTTCTTT
>many|TRBV10-3|.|TRBJ2-5
CAISEGDGETQYF
TGTGCCATCAGTGAGGGGGACGGGGAGACCCAGTACTTC
>many|TRBV27|.|TRBJ2-5
CASSRRRVGETQYF
TGTGCCAGCAGTCGAAGGCGGGTTGGCGAGACCCAGTACTTC
>many|TRBV12-3/TRBV12-4|.|TRBJ2-7
CASSSSQSSYEQYF
TGTGCCAGCAGTTCGTCACAATCCTCCTACGAGCAGTACTTC
>many|TRBV6-1|TRBD1|TRBJ1-2
CASSESLSGQGTRNYGYTF
TGTGCCAGCAGTGAATCTCTTTCGGGACAGGGGACCCGTAACTATGGCTACACCTTC
>many|TRBV6-2/TRBV6-3|.|TRBJ1-5
CASKMIDQPQHF
TGTGCCAGCAAGATGATCGATCAGCCCCAGCATTTT
>many|TRBV6-1|.|TRBJ1-5
CASSKVGVAQPQHF
TGTGCCAGCTCTAAGGTGGGGGTGGCTCAGCCCCAGCATTTT
>.|TRBV6-2/TRBV6-3|TRBD1|TRBJ2-2
CASSHSDREANTGELFF
TGTGCCAGCAGCCACTCCGACAGGGAAGCGAACACCGGGGAGCTGTTTTTT
>.|TRBV19|TRBD1|TRBJ1-1
CASTPPGGGTEAFF
TGTGCCAGTACCCCCCCAGGGGGAGGCACTGAAGCTTTCTTT
>many|TRBV20-1|.|TRBJ1-2
CSARPPDHYGYTF
TGCAGTGCCAGACCACCGGACCACTATGGCTACACCTTC
>many|TRBV6-1|.|TRBJ1-5
CASSEAMGMPQPQHF
TGTGCCAGCAGTGAAGCAATGGGTATGCCTCAGCCCCAGCATTTT
>few|TRBV19|TRBD1|TRBJ1-1
CASSRTGTGGTEAFF
TGTGCCAGTAGTCGAACCGGGACAGGGGGCACTGAAGCTTTCTTT
>.|TRBV6-1|.|TRBJ2-3
CASKAGYTDTQYF
TGTGCCAGCAAGGCAGGGTACACAGATACGCAGTATTTT
>.|TRBV11-2|TRBD1|TRBJ1-2
CASSLDFTGEDGYTF
TGTGCCAGCAGCTTAGATTTTACAGGGGAGGATGGCTACACCTTC
>many|TRBV29-1|TRBD1|TRBJ1-2
CSVSGGDSKAPNYGYTF
TGCAGCGTTTCTGGGGGGGACAGCAAAGCCCCTAACTATGGCTACACCTTC
>many|TRBV9|.|TRBJ2-2
CASSAGETGELFF
TGTGCCAGCAGCGCGGGGGAGACCGGGGAGCTGTTTTTT
>many|TRBV15|.|TRBJ1-5
CATSHTPTGINQPQHF
TGTGCCACCAGCCATACACCAACAGGAATCAATCAGCCCCAGCATTTT
>many|TRBV27|.|TRBJ2-7
CASSPSTTGPYEQYF
TGTGCCAGCAGTCCCAGCACGACAGGCCCCTACGAGCAGTACTTC
>few|TRBV11-3|.|TRBJ2-5
CASSLEGAGFEETQYF
TGTGCCAGCAGCTTGGAGGGGGCGGGATTTGAAGAGACCCAGTACTTC
>.|TRBV2|TRBD2|TRBJ2-3
CASTGGSADTQYF
TGTGCCAGCACTGGCGGGAGCGCAGATACGCAGTATTTT
>many|TRBV11-2|.|TRBJ1-1
CASSLRRMNTEAFF
TGTGCCAGCAGCTTGAGGAGGATGAACACTGAAGCTTTCTTT
>.|TRBV18|TRBD2|TRBJ2-7
CASSHTGTRNYYEQYF
TGTGCCAGCTCCCATACCGGGACTAGAAATTACTACGAGCAGTACTTC
>many|TRBV28|.|TRBJ2-5
CASSLWGEETQYF
TGTGCCAGCAGTTTATGGGGGGAAGAGACCCAGTACTTC
>many|TRBV5-1|.|TRBJ2-7
CASSLAGSREQYF
TGCGCCAGCAGCTTGGCCGGAAGTCGCGAGCAGTACTTC
>few|TRBV19|TRBD2|TRBJ2-5
CASSIGGAGGQETQYF
TGTGCCAGTAGTATAGGAGGAGCGGGAGGGCAAGAGACCCAGTACTTC
>few|TRBV3-1|TRBD1|TRBJ2-5
CASSQDDRAQETQYF
TGTGCCAGCAGCCAAGATGACAGGGCCCAAGAGACCCAGTACTTC
>many|TRBV11-2|.|TRBJ1-1
CASRLPGGRREAFF
TGTGCCAGCAGACTACCTGGAGGGCGTAGGGAAGCTTTCTTT
>many|TRBV5-6|.|TRBJ2-1
CASSFEVGNNEQFF
TGTGCCAGCAGCTTCGAGGTAGGGAACAATGAGCAGTTCTTC
>.|TRBV6-5|TRBD1|TRBJ1-3
CASSYSNRGSSGNTIYF
TGTGCCAGCAGTTACTCGAACAGGGGGTCCTCTGGAAACACCATATATTTT